These T cell receptor beta chains were read from a single sample in a study of blood T cell repertoires in COVID-19. Sequencing used immunoSEQ multiplex PCR; TCRdb keeps in-frame clones, though not all of them. The data hold about 95,000 clones, with roughly 86% observed a single time. The sample consisted of peripheral blood. The origin of the receptors is a human donor in a cohort sampled during active COVID-19. CDR3s include the opening cysteine and the closing phenylalanine or tryptophan. A D gene is named only where the DNA matches it firmly. Clone size is not always given. Where it is, it says once, few, many or a class for expanded clones.

clone size,D gene,V gene,J gene,CDR3 protein,CDR3 DNA
-,TRBD1,TRBV6-5,TRBJ1-5,CASSTTGGVGQPQHF,TGTGCCAGCAGTACGACAGGGGGCGTTGGGCAGCCCCAGCATTTT
-,-,TRBV2,TRBJ1-2,CASSEKGATSGYTF,TGTGCCAGCAGTGAGAAAGGGGCAACGTCCGGCTACACCTTC
-,-,TRBV5-6,TRBJ2-5,CASSPTGQETQYF,TGTGCCAGCAGCCCGACAGGACAAGAGACCCAGTACTTC
-,TRBD1,TRBV9,TRBJ1-6,CASSATGWPPLHF,TGTGCCAGCAGCGCGACAGGGTGGCCACCCCTCCACTTT
-,-,TRBV6-5,TRBJ1-4,CASTRTWDEKLFF,TGTGCCAGCACCCGGACTTGGGATGAAAAACTGTTTTTT
-,-,TRBV30,TRBJ1-5,CAWSVLDTQPQHF,TGTGCCTGGAGTGTACTTGATACTCAGCCCCAGCATTTT
-,TRBD1,TRBV6-5,TRBJ1-2,CASSYRAGGLWGYTF,TGTGCCAGCAGTTACCGGGCAGGGGGCCTCTGGGGCTACACCTTC
once,-,TRBV9,TRBJ2-7,CASSVEQEAPYEQYF,TGTGCCAGCAGCGTAGAGCAGGAGGCTCCCTACGAGCAGTACTTC
-,TRBD1,TRBV19,TRBJ2-5,CASSSRTGGRETQYF,TGTGCCAGTAGTAGCCGGACAGGGGGAAGGGAGACCCAGTACTTC
-,-,TRBV5-6,TRBJ2-7,CASSLDGRLYEQYF,TGTGCCAGCAGCTTGGATGGCAGACTCTACGAGCAGTACTTC
-,-,TRBV5-8,TRBJ2-7,CASLSVRGYEQYF,TGTGCCAGCCTCAGCGTTCGGGGTTACGAGCAGTACTTC
-,-,TRBV7-8,TRBJ1-1,CASSSNGELRATEAFF,TGTGCCAGCAGCTCCAATGGGGAGCTCCGGGCCACTGAAGCTTTCTTT
-,-,TRBV6-1,TRBJ1-1,CASSENWAVEAFF,TGTGCCAGCAGTGAAAATTGGGCAGTTGAAGCTTTCTTT
once,TRBD1,TRBV5-1,TRBJ2-7,CASSAGTGDYEQYF,TGCGCCAGCAGCGCAGGGACAGGGGACTACGAGCAGTACTTC
once,TRBD1,TRBV5-1,TRBJ1-6,CASSPRTGDNSPLHF,TGCGCCAGCAGCCCCAGGACAGGGGACAATTCACCCCTCCACTTT
-,-,TRBV5-5,TRBJ1-5,CASSLDLRSNQPQHF,TGTGCCAGCAGCTTGGACTTACGTAGCAATCAGCCCCAGCATTTT
-,-,TRBV12-3/TRBV12-4,TRBJ2-3,CASRPDSNTQYF,TGTGCCAGCAGACCCGACAGCAATACGCAGTATTTT
-,-,TRBV7-2,TRBJ1-3,CASSKQGAGNTIYF,TGTGCCAGCAGCAAACAGGGAGCCGGAAACACCATATATTTT
-,TRBD1,TRBV16,TRBJ1-4,CASSQRTGLNEKLFF,TGTGCCAGCAGCCAGAGGACAGGGCTTAATGAAAAACTGTTTTTT
-,TRBD2,TRBV18,TRBJ2-7,CASSLMTSGGYEQYF,TGTGCCAGCTCACTTATGACTAGCGGGGGCTACGAGCAGTACTTC
few,TRBD1,TRBV27,TRBJ2-7,CASSLTGSYEQYF,TGTGCCAGCAGTCTGACAGGGTCCTACGAGCAGTACTTC
-,TRBD1,TRBV11-2,TRBJ2-7,CASSPTGLGEQYF,TGTGCCAGCAGCCCGACAGGGTTGGGCGAGCAGTACTTC
-,-,TRBV6-5,TRBJ1-4,CASSYSSLATNEKLFF,TGTGCCAGCAGTTACTCGTCCCTAGCAACTAATGAAAAACTGTTTTTT
-,-,TRBV29-1,TRBJ2-7,CSVTTEFYEQYF,TGCAGCGTCACGACGGAGTTCTACGAGCAGTACTTC
once,-,TRBV2,TRBJ1-2,CASSAGYGYTF,TGTGCCAGCAGTGCGGGATACGGCTACACCTTC
-,TRBD1,TRBV5-1,TRBJ2-7,CASSETGAYEQYF,TGCGCCAGCAGCGAAACAGGGGCCTACGAGCAGTACTTC
-,-,TRBV7-2,TRBJ2-2,CASSPGLALGAGELFF,TGTGCCAGCAGCCCCGGTTTGGCTCTCGGGGCCGGGGAGCTGTTTTTT
-,-,TRBV6-6,TRBJ2-5,CASSLLSRYQETQYF,TGTGCCAGCAGTCTCCTAAGCAGGTACCAAGAGACCCAGTACTTC
-,TRBD2,TRBV7-6,TRBJ2-3,CASSRTSGATTDTQYF,TGTGCCAGCAGCCGTACTAGCGGGGCTACCACAGATACGCAGTATTTT
-,TRBD1,TRBV15,TRBJ1-4,CATSRNTGGRPNEKLFF,TGTGCCACCAGCAGAAATACAGGGGGCAGGCCTAATGAAAAACTGTTTTTT
once,-,TRBV7-7,TRBJ2-5,CASSLGVRETQYF,TGTGCTAGCAGCTTAGGTGTCAGAGAGACCCAGTACTTC
-,TRBD1,TRBV6-5,TRBJ1-5,CASRMGQGSNQPQHF,TGTGCCAGCAGGATGGGACAGGGGAGCAATCAGCCCCAGCATTTT
once,TRBD2,TRBV6-6,TRBJ2-3,CASSYRLAGEDTQYF,TGTGCCAGCAGTTACCGGCTAGCGGGGGAGGATACGCAGTATTTT
-,TRBD2,TRBV28,TRBJ2-5,CASSHTSGGPGETQYF,TGTGCCAGCAGTCATACTAGCGGGGGCCCGGGCGAGACCCAGTACTTC
-,-,TRBV19,TRBJ1-6,CASSISRDTYSPLHF,TGTGCCAGTAGTATCTCCCGGGACACATATTCACCCCTCCACTTT
-,-,TRBV3-1/TRBV3-2,TRBJ1-5,CASSQATGGNQPQHF,TGTGCCAGCAGCCAGGCAACGGGTGGCAATCAGCCCCAGCATTTT
-,TRBD2,TRBV7-3,TRBJ2-7,CASSLQGGSSYEQYF,TGTGCCAGCAGCTTACAGGGCGGGAGCTCCTACGAGCAGTACTTC
-,TRBD2,TRBV7-2,TRBJ2-3,CASSLGSGASSIDTQYF,TGTGCCAGCAGCTTAGGGAGCGGGGCTTCCTCAATAGATACGCAGTATTTT
medium-sized,TRBD1,TRBV28,TRBJ2-7,CASSLSGTAILFKYF,TGTGCCAGCAGTTTATCCGGGACAGCTATTTTGTTTAAGTACTTC
-,-,TRBV19,TRBJ2-3,CASSGPRSDTQYF,TGTGCCAGTAGTGGCCCTAGGTCCGATACGCAGTATTTT
-,-,TRBV11-2,TRBJ1-1,CASRAGATNTEAFF,TGTGCCAGCAGAGCAGGGGCGACGAACACTGAAGCTTTCTTT
-,TRBD1,TRBV6-5,TRBJ1-1,CASSRQGFTEAFF,TGTGCCAGCAGCCGACAGGGCTTCACTGAAGCTTTCTTT
-,-,TRBV2,TRBJ1-2,CASSDTGNYGYTF,TGTGCCAGCAGTGACACAGGGAATTATGGCTACACCTTC